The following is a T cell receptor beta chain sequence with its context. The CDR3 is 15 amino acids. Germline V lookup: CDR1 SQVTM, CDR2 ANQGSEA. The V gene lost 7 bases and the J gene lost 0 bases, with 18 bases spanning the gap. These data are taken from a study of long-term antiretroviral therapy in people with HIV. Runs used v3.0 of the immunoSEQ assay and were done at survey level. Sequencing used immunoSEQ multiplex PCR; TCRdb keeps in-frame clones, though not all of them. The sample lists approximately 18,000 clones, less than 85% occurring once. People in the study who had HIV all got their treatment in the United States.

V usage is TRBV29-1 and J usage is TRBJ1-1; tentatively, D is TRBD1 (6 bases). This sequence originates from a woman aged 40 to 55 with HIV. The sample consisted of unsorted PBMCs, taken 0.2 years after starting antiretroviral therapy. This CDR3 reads CSGAHGGLMNTEAFF. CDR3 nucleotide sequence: TGCAGCGGCGCCCACGGGGGCCTGATGAACACTGAAGCTTTCTTT.